A single sample is the source of the 5 T cell receptor beta chains below, sequenced in a study of blood T cells in healthy people across ages. A sample-barcoded 5' primer and a J-beta primer mix were used in a second PCR of roughly 7 to 11 cycles. A single record per CDR3 protein comes from TCRdb applying MiXCR to the 5' RACE reads. The sample records hundreds of thousands of distinct CDR3 sequences, roughly half being singletons. The specimen sequenced was blood. Receptors originate from an elderly woman in good health.

Details on this clonotype: A much bigger clone sits one base away, suggesting this may be a read error. The J gene is TRBJ1-1, the V gene TRBV27, with D perhaps TRBD1 (5 bases). CDR1 and CDR2 (germline): MNHEY, SMNVEV (reference sequence). The CDR3 consists of 13 residues. CDR3 region: CASSAAGNTGAFF. CDR3 in DNA: TGTGCCAGCAGTGCCGCAGGGAACACTGGAGCTTTCTTT.

Turning to this clonotype: Just one base apart from a much larger clone, this may be a read error. J is TRBJ2-1 and V is TRBV6-2 or TRBV6-3; TRBD1 or TRBD2 may be the D gene (5 bases each). The J call may be in error: the DNA end matches TRBJ2-7 better. CDR3 length: 13 residues. Germline V gives CDR1 MNHEY, CDR2 SVGEGT. CDR3 amino acids: CASIRGPNNEQYF. The CDR3 DNA reads as TGTGCCAGCATTCGGGGCCCTAACAATGAGCAGTACTTC.

The CDR3 protein is CASSLGVGSSGANVLTF. The CDR3 coding sequence is TGTGCCAGCAGCTTAGGAGTGGGCAGCTCTGGGGCCAACGTCCTGACTTTC. The rearrangement uses TRBV7-6 and TRBJ2-6; D not resolved. Per germline, CDR1 SGHVS and CDR2 FNYEAQ. The V end lost 1 base, the J end lost 0 bases, and 10 bases lay between the germline ends. The CDR3 spans 17 residues. Combining the CDR3 with reference TRBV7-6 and TRBJ2-6 gives the whole variable domain GAGVSQSPRYKVTKRGQDVALRCDPISGHVSLYWYRQALGQGPEFLTYFNYEAQQDKSGLPNDRFSAERPEGSISTLTIQRTEQRDSAMYRCASSLGVGSSGANVLTFGAGSRLTVL.

The genes are TRBV18 and TRBJ1-1; D is ambiguous. From germline, CDR1 is KGHSH and CDR2 LQKENI. V was shortened by 2 bases and J by 1 base, with 5 bases between the two germline ends. There are 13 residues in the CDR3. Here the CDR3 reads CASSPKGNTEAFF. The DNA of the CDR3 is TGTGCCAGCTCACCAAAGGGGAACACTGAAGCTTTCTTT.

The genes are TRBV12-3 or TRBV12-4 and TRBJ2-2, with D possibly matching TRBD1 (6 bases). Trimming shortened V by 7 bases and J by 0 bases, and 12 bases separated the two germline ends. The CDR3 covers 15 residues. CDR3 region: CASTWTVTNTGELFF. The CDR3 DNA follows: TGTGCCAGCACCTGGACAGTCACGAACACCGGGGAGCTGTTTTTT.